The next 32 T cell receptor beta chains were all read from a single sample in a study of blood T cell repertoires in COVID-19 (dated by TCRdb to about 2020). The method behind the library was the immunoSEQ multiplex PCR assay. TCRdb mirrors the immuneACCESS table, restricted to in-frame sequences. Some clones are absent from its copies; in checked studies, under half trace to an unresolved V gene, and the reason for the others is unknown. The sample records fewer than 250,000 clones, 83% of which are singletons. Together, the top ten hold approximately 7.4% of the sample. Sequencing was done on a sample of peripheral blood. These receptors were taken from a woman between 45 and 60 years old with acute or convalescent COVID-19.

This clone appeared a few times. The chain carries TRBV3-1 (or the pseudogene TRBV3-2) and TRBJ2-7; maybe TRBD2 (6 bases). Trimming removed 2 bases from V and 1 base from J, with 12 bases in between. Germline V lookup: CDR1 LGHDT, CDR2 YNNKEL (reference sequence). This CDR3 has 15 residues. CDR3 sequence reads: CASSQFGSGSYEQYF. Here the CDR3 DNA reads TGTGCCAGCAGCCAATTCGGGAGCGGTTCCTACGAGCAGTACTTC.

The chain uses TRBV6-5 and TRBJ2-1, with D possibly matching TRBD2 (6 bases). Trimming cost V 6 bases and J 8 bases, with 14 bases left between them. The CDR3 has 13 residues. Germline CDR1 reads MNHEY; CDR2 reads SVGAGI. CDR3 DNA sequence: TGTGCCAGCAGGAAAGGGACTCCGGATGAGCAGTTCTTC. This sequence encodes CASRKGTPDEQFF.

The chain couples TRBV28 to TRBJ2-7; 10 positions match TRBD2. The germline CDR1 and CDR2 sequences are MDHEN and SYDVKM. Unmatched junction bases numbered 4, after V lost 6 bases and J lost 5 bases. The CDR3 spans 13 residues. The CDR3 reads CASSTGLADEQYF. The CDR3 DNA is TGTGCCAGCAGCACCGGACTAGCGGACGAGCAGTACTTC. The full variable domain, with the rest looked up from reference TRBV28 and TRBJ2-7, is DVKVTQSSRYLVKRTGEKVFLECVQDMDHENMFWYRQDPGLGLRLIYFSYDVKMKEKGDIPEGYSVSREKKERFSLILESASTNQTSMYLCASSTGLADEQYFGPGTRLTVT.

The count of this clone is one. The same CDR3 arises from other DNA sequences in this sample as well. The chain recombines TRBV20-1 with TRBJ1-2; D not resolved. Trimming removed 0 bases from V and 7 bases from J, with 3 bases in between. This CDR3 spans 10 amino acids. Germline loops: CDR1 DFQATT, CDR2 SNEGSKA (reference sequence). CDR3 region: CSARDRGYTF. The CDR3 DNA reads TGCAGTGCTAGAGATCGTGGCTACACCTTC.

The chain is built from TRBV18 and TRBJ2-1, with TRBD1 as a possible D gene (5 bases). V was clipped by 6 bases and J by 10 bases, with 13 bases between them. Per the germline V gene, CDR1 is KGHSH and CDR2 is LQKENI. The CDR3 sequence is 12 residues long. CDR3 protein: CASSSLQGEQFF. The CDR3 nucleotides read TGTGCCAGCTCCTCACTCCAGGGAGAGCAGTTCTTC.

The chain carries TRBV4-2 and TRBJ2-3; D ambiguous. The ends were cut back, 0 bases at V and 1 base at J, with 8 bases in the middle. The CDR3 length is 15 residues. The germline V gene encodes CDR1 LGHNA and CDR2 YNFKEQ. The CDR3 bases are TGTGCCAGCAGCCAAGATCCTTCGGGCACAGATACGCAGTATTTT. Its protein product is CASSQDPSGTDTQYF.

The CDR3 region has the DNA TGTGCCAGCAGCGTAGTGCCGGGTGAAAAACTGTTTTTT. Translating gives CASSVVPGEKLFF. The chain joins TRBV9 to TRBJ1-4; D unclear. The CDR3 consists of 13 residues. From germline, CDR1 is SGDLS and CDR2 YYNGEE. V lost 0 bases, J lost 7 bases, and 7 bases lay in between.

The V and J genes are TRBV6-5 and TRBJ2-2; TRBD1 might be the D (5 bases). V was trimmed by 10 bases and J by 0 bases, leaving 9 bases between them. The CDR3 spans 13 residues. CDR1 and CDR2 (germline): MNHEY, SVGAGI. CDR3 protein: CATRQTNTGELFF. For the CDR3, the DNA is TGTGCCACCCGACAGACGAACACCGGGGAGCTGTTTTTT.

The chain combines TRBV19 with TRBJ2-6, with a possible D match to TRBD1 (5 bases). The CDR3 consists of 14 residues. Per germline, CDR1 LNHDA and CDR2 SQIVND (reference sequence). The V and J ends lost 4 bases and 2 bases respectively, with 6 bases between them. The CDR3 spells CASSTGTGANVLTF. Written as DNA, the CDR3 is TGTGCCAGTAGTACAGGGACTGGGGCCAACGTCCTGACTTTC.

In DNA, the CDR3 is TGTGCCAGCAGCGGGTCCGTAAATTCACCCCTCCACTTT. This translates into CASSGSVNSPLHF. The chain has TRBV2 and TRBJ1-6; D gene unclear. The CDR3 covers 13 residues. The V end lost 6 bases, the J end lost 7 bases, and 10 bases lay between the germline ends. Germline V CDR1 and CDR2: SNHLY, FYNNEI. Together with reference TRBV2 and TRBJ1-6, the CDR3 gives the full variable domain: EPEVTQTPSHQVTQMGQEVILRCVPISNHLYFYWYRQILGQKVEFLVSFYNNEISEKSEIFDDQFSVERPDGSNFTLKIRSTKLEDSAMYFCASSGSVNSPLHFGNGTRLTVT.

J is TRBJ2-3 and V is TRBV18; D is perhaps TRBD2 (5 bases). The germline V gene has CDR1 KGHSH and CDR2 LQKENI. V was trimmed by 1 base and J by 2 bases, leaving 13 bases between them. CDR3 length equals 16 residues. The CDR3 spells CASSPRATTATDTQYF. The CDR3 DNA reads TGTGCCAGCTCACCACGGGCGACTACGGCCACAGATACGCAGTATTTT.

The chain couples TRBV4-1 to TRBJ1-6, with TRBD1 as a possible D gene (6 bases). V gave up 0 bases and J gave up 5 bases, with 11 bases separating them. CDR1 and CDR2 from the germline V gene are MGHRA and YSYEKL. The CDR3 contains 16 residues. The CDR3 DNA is TGCGCCAGCAGCCAAGAATCGGGGGGCCATAATTCACCCCTCCACTTT. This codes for CASSQESGGHNSPLHF.

For the CDR3, the DNA is TGTGCCAGCAGCCTCGCGGGACTTACTTCCTACGAGCAGTACTTC. This gives the protein CASSLAGLTSYEQYF. The chain is built from TRBV7-2 and TRBJ2-7; a possible D gene is TRBD2 (6 bases). The CDR3 spans 15 residues. V was shortened by 5 bases and J by 1 base, with 15 bases between the two germline ends. Germline-derived CDR1 and CDR2 are SGHTA and FQGNSA.

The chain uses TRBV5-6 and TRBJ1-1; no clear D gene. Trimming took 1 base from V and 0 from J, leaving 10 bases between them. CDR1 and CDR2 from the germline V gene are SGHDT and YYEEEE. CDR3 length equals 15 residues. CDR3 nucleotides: TGTGCCAGCAGCTTGTCCGGCAGGATGAACACTGAAGCTTTCTTT. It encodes CASSLSGRMNTEAFF.

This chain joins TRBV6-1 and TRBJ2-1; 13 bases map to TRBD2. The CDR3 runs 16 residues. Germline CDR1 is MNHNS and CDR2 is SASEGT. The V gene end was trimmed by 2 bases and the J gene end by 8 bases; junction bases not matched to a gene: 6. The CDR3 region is CASSELGLAGSHEQFF. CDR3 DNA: TGTGCCAGCAGTGAATTGGGACTAGCGGGAAGCCATGAGCAGTTCTTC.

CDR3 protein: CASGLVVTGEADTQYF. DNA of the CDR3: TGTGCTAGTGGTTTGGTAGTAACGGGAGAGGCAGATACGCAGTATTTT. The gene calls are TRBV12-5 and TRBJ2-3, with a weak D call TRBD2 (6 bases). The CDR3 spans 16 residues. Trimming pared 0 bases from V and 4 bases from J, leaving 14 bases between. CDR1 and CDR2 from the germline V gene are LGHNT and FRNRAP.

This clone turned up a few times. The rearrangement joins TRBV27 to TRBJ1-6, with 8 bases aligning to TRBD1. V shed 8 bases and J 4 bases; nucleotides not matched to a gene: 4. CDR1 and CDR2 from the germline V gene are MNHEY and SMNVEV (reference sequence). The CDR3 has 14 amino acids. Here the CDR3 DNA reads TGTGCCAGCCGCAGGACAGGGTATAATTCACCCCTCCACTTT. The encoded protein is CASRRTGYNSPLHF.

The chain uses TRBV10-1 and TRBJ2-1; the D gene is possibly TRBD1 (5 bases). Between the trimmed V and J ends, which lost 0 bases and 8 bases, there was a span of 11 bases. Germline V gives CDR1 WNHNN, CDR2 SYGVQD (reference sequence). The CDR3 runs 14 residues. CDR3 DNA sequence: TGCGCCAGCAGTGAGTCAAGGGGTGTAGATGAGCAGTTCTTC. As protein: CASSESRGVDEQFF.

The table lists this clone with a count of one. The CDR3 region has the DNA TGTGCCAGCAGCCAAGACGGCGGGATCTACAATGAGCAGTTCTTC. This encodes CASSQDGGIYNEQFF. This chain uses TRBV4-2 with TRBJ2-1; possibly TRBD2 for D (6 bases). The V and J ends lost 0 bases and 3 bases respectively, with 9 bases between them. Germline CDR1 reads LGHNA; CDR2 reads YNFKEQ. CDR3 size: 15 residues.

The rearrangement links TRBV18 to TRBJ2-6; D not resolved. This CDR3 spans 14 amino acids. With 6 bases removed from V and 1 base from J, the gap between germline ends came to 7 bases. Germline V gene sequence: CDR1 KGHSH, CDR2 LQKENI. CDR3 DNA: TGTGCCAGCTCCCCCCAATCTGGGGCCAACGTCCTGACTTTC. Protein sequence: CASSPQSGANVLTF. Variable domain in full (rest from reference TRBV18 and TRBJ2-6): NAGVMQNPRHLVRRRGQEARLRCSPMKGHSHVYWYRQLPEEGLKFMVYLQKENIIDESGMPKERFSAEFPKEGPSILRIQQVVRGDSAAYFCASSPQSGANVLTFGAGSRLTVL.

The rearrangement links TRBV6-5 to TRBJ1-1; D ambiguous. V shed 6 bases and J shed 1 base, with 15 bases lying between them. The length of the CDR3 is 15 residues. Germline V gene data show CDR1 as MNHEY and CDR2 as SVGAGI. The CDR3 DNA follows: TGTGCCAGCAGCCTTAAGGGAGGAAGGAACACTGAAGCTTTCTTT. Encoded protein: CASSLKGGRNTEAFF.

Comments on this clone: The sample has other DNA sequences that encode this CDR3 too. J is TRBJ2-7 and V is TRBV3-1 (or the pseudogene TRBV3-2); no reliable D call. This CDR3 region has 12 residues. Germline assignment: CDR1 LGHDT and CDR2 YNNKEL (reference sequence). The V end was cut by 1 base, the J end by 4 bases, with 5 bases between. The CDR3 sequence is CASSQVIYEQYF. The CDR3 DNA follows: TGTGCCAGCAGCCAAGTCATTTACGAGCAGTACTTC.

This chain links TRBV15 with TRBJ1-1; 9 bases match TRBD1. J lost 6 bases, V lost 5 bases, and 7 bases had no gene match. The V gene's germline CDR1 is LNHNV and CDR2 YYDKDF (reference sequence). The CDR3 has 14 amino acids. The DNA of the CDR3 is TGTGCCACCAGCCCCGGACAGGGGCCCGCTGAAGCTTTCTTT. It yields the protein CATSPGQGPAEAFF.

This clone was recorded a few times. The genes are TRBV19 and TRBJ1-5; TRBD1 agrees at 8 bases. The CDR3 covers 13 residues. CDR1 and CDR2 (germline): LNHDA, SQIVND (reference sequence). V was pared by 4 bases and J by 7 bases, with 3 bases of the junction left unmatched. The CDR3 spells CASSTGGYQPQHF. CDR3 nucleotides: TGTGCCAGTAGTACAGGGGGCTACCAGCCCCAGCATTTT.

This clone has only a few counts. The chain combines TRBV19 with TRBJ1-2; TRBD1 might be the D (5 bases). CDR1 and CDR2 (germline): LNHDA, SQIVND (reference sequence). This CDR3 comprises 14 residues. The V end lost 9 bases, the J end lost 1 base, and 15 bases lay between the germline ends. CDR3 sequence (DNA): TGTGCCAGCGAACAACGGCAGGGTAACTATGGCTACACCTTC. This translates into CASEQRQGNYGYTF.

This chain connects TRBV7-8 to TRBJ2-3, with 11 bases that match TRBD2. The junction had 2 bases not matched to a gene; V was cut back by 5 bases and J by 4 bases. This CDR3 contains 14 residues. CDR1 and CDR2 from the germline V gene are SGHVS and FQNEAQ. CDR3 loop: CASSISGRADTQYF. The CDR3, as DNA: TGTGCCAGCAGCATTAGCGGGAGGGCAGATACGCAGTATTTT.

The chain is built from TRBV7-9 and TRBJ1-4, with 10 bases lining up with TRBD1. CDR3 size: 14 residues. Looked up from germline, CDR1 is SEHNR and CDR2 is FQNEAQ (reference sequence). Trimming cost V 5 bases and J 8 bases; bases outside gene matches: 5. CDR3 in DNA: TGTGCCAGCAGCAACGGGACAGGGGTCGAAAAACTGTTTTTT. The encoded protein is CASSNGTGVEKLFF.

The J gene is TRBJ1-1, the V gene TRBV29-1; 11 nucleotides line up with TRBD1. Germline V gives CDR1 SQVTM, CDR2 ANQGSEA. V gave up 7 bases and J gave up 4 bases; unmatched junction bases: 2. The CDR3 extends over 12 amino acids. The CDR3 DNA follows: TGCAGCGGGGGACAGGGGGGCACTGAAGCTTTCTTT. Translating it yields CSGGQGGTEAFF.

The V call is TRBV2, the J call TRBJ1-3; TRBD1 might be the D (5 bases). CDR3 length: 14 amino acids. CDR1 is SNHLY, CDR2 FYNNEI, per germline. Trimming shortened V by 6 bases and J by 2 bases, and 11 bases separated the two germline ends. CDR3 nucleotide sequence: TGTGCCAGCAGGGGGGGGTCAACTGGAAACACCATATATTTT. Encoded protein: CASRGGSTGNTIYF.

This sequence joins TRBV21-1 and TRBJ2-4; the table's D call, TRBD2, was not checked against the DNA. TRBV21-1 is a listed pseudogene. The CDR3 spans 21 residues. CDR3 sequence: CASSKEGTLAGVGWVKNIQYF. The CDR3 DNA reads TGTGCCAGCAGCAAAGAAGGGACCTTAGCGGGAGTGGGTTGGGTGAAAAACATTCAGTACTTC.

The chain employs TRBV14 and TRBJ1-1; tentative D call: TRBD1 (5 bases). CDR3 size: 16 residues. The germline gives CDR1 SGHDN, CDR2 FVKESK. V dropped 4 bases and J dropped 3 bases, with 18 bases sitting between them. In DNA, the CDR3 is TGTGCCAGCAGCCGCAGGGCTCCAAGTAGGGACACTGAAGCTTTCTTT. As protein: CASSRRAPSRDTEAFF.

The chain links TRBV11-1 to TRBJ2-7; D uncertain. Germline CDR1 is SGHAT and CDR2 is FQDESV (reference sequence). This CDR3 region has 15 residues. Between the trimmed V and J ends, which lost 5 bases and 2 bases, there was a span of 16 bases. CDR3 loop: CASSLIRETPYEQYF. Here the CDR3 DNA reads TGTGCCAGCAGCCTCATTCGAGAGACTCCCTACGAGCAGTACTTC.